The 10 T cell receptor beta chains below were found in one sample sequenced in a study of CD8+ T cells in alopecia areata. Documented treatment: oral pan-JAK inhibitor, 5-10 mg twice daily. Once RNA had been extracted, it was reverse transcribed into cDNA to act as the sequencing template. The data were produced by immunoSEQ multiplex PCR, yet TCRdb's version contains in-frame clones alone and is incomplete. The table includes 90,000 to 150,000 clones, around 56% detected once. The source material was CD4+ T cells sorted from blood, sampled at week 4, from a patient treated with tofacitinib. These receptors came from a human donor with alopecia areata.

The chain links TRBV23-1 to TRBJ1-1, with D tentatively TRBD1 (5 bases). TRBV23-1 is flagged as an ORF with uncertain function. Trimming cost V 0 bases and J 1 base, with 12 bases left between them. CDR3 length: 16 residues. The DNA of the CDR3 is TGCGCCAGCAGTCAATCGTCCCCCGGGGGGAACACTGAAGCTTTCTTT. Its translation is CASSQSSPGGNTEAFF.

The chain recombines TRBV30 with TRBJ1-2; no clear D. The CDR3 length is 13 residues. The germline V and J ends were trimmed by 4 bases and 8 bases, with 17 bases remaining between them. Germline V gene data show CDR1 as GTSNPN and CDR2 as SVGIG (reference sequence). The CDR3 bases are TGTGCCTGGAACCGGGAGTATCTTGAGGGCTACACCTTC. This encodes CAWNREYLEGYTF.

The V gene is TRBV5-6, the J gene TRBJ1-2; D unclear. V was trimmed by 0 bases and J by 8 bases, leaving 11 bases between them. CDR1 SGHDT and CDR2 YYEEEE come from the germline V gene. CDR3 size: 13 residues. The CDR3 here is CASSLGTSYGYTF. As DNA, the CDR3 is TGTGCCAGCAGCTTGGGCACGTCCTACGGCTACACCTTC. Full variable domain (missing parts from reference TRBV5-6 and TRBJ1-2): DAGVTQSPTHLIKTRGQQVTLRCSPKSGHDTVSWYQQALGQGPQFIFQYYEEEERQRGNFPDRFSGHQFPNYSSELNVNALLLGDSALYLCASSLGTSYGYTFGSGTRLTVV.

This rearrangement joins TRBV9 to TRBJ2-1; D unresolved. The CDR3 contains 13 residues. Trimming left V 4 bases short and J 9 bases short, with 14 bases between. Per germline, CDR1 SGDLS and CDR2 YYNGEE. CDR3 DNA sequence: TGTGCCAGCAGCCCCCGTCTGGCAGGTGAGCAGTTCTTC. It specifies CASSPRLAGEQFF.

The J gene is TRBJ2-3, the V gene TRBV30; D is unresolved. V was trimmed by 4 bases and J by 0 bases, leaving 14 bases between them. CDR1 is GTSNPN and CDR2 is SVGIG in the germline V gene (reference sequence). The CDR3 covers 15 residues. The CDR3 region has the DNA TGTGCCTGGAATGTGATGGCCGGGAGCACAGATACGCAGTATTTT. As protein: CAWNVMAGSTDTQYF. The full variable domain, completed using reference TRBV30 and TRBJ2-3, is SQTIHQWPATLVQPVGSPLSLECTVEGTSNPNLYWYRQAAGRGLQLLFYSVGIGQISSEVPQNLSASRPQDRQFILSSKKLLLSDSGFYLCAWNVMAGSTDTQYFGPGTRLTVL.

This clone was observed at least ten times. CDR3 loop: CASSPTQVQGANEQYF. The CDR3 DNA reads as TGCGCCAGCAGCCCCACCCAAGTACAGGGGGCGAACGAGCAGTACTTC. The rearrangement links TRBV4-1 to TRBJ2-7, with 9 bases lining up with TRBD1. With 4 bases clipped from V and 5 bases from J, the junction kept 12 bases outside the gene matches. The CDR3 covers 16 residues. Germline CDR1 and CDR2: MGHRA and YSYEKL.

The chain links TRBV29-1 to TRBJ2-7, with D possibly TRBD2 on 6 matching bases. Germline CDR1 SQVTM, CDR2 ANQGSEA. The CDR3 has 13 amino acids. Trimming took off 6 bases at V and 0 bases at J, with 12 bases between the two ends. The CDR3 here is CSVAGRSSYEQYF. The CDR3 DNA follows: TGCAGCGTCGCGGGGAGGAGCTCCTACGAGCAGTACTTC.

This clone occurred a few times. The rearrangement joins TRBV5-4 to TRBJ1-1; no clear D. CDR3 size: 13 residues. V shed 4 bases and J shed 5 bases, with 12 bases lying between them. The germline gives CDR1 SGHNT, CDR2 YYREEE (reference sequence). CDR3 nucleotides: TGTGCCAGCAGCCTCTTCTGGGGAACTGAAGCTTTCTTT. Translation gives CASSLFWGTEAFF.

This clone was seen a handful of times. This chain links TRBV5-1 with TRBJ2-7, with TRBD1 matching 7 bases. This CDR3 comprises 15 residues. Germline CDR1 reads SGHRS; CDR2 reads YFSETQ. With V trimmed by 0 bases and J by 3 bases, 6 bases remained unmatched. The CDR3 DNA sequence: TGCGCCAGCAGCTTGGATCCGGGACAGAGCTACGAGCAGTACTTC. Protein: CASSLDPGQSYEQYF. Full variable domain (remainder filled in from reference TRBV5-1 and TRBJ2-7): KAGVTQTPRYLIKTRGQQVTLSCSPISGHRSVSWYQQTPGQGLQFLFEYFSETQRNKGNFPGRFSGRQFSNSRSEMNVSTLELGDSALYLCASSLDPGQSYEQYFGPGTRLTVT.

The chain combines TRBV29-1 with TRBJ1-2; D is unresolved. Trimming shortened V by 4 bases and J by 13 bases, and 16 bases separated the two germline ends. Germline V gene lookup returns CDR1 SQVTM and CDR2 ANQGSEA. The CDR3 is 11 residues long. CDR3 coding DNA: TGCAGCGTTGTGGTGTCGGGGATCCGCACCTTC. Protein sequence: CSVVVSGIRTF.